This T cell receptor beta chain is from a study of cytomegalovirus exposure and HLA in healthy donors. Germline loops: CDR1 LNHDA, CDR2 SQIVND (reference sequence). CDR3 length equals 15 residues. The germline V and J ends were trimmed by 5 bases and 3 bases, with 17 bases remaining between them. Use of 60 Vbeta and 13 Jbeta primers characterized the PCR. Method: immunoSEQ multiplex PCR; TCRdb's copy keeps in-frame clones and lacks some. The table includes some 130,000 clones, 80% detected once. This clone appeared once. The sequenced material came from PBMCs. The J gene is TRBJ2-7, the V gene TRBV19, with D maybe TRBD1 (5 bases). The TCR sequence derives from a woman aged 40 to 50 in good health and CMV-seronegative. The CDR3 DNA reads TGTGCCAGTAGTCCGTCGGTACGACAGTGCTACGAGCAGTACTTC. Protein product: CASSPSVRQCYEQYF.